A selection of T cell receptor beta chains follows, all from one sample in a study of blood T cell repertoires in COVID-19. TCRdb keeps only in-frame clones here, not all; method: immunoSEQ multiplex PCR. The repertoire holds about 150,000 clones, with roughly 84% as singletons. The sample comprised PBMCs or T cells enriched from blood (not recorded which). These TCRs come from a man aged 65 to 85 who had been exposed to COVID-19. Both conserved end residues are part of each CDR3. Fields, in order: J gene, V gene, D gene, clone size, CDR3 protein, CDR3 DNA. The D gene is left open where the match is weak. Part of the rows lack a size; the others show once, few, many or a class for expanded clones.

TRBJ1-6 | TRBV5-1 | TRBD1 | - | CASSLSQGARNSPLHF | TGCGCCAGCAGCTTGTCCCAGGGGGCGCGCAATTCACCCCTCCACTTT
TRBJ2-7 | TRBV9 | TRBD1 | - | CASSVDRGDEQYF | TGTGCCAGCAGCGTAGACAGGGGGGACGAGCAGTACTTC
TRBJ1-1 | TRBV6-5 | TRBD1 | - | CASRQGMNTEAFF | TGTGCCAGCAGACAGGGGATGAACACTGAAGCTTTCTTT
TRBJ1-1 | TRBV7-2 | TRBD1 | few | CASSLKGADGAFF | TGTGCCAGCAGCTTAAAGGGGGCGGACGGAGCTTTCTTT
TRBJ2-2 | TRBV7-8 | - | - | CASSLGGRGTTGELFF | TGTGCCAGCAGCTTGGGTGGGAGGGGGACCACCGGGGAGCTGTTTTTT
TRBJ2-3 | TRBV11-3 | TRBD1 | - | CASSHYTGESGDTQYF | TGTGCCAGCAGCCACTATACAGGGGAAAGTGGAGATACGCAGTATTTT
TRBJ1-1 | TRBV10-3 | - | - | CAISERVNTEAFF | TGTGCCATCAGTGAGAGAGTGAACACTGAAGCTTTCTTT
TRBJ2-7 | TRBV7-2 | - | once | CASSWPGQREQYF | TGTGCCAGCAGCTGGCCGGGACAAAGAGAGCAGTACTTC
TRBJ1-3 | TRBV19 | - | - | CASGAADSSGNTIYF | TGTGCCAGTGGGGCCGCGGACAGCTCTGGAAACACCATATATTTT
TRBJ2-2 | TRBV5-1 | TRBD2 | few | CASSFETSGRTGELFF | TGCGCCAGCAGCTTTGAAACTAGCGGGAGGACCGGGGAGCTGTTTTTT
TRBJ2-7 | TRBV6-4 | TRBD1 | - | CASSDSQGAYEQYF | TGTGCCAGCAGTGACTCACAGGGGGCCTACGAGCAGTACTTC
TRBJ2-3 | TRBV14 | - | few | CASSQDRGSTDTQYF | TGTGCCAGCAGCCAAGACCGGGGGAGCACAGATACGCAGTATTTT
TRBJ2-7 | TRBV4-3 | - | few | CASSPEKGAFYEQYF | TGCGCCAGCAGCCCAGAAAAAGGGGCCTTCTACGAGCAGTACTTC